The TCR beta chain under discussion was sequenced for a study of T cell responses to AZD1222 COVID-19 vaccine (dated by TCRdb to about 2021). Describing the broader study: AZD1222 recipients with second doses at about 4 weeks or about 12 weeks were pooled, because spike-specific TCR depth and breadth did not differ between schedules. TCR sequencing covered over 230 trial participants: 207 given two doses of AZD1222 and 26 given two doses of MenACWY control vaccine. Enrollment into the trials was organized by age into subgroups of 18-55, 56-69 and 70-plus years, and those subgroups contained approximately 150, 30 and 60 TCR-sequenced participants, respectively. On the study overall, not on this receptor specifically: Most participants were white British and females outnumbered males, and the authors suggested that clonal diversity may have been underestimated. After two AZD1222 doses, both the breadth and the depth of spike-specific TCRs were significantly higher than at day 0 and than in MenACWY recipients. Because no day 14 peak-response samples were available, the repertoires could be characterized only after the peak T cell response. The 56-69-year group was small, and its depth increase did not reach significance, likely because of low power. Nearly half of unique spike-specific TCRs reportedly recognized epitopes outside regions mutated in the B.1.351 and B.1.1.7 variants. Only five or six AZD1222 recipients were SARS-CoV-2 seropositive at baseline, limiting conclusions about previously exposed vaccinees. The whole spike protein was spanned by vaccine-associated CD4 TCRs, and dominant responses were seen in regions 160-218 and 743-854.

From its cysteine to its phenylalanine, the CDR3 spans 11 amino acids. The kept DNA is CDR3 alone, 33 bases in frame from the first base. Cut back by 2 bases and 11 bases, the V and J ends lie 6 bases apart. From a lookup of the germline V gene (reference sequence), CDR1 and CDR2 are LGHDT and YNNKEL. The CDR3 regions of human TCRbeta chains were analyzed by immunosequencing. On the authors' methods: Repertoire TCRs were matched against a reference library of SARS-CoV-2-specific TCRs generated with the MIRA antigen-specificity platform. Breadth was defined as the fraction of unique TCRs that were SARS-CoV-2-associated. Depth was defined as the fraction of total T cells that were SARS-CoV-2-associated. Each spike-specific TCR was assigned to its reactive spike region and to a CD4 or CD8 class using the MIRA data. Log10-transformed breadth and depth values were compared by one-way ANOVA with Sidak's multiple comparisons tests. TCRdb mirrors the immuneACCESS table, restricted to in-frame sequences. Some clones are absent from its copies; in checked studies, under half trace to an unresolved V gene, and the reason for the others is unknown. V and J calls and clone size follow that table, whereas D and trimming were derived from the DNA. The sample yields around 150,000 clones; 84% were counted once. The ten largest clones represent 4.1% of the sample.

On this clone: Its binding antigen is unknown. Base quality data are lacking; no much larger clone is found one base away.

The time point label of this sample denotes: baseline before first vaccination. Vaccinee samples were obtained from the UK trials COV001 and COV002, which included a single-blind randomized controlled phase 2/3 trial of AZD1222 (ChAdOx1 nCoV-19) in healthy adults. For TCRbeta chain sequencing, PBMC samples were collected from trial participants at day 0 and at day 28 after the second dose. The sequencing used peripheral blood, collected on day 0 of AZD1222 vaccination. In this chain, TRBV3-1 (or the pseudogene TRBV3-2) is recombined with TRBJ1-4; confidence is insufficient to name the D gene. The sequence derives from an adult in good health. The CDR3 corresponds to CASSQSGKLFF. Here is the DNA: TGTGCCAGCAGCCAAAGCGGGAAACTGTTTTTT.